A selection of T cell receptor beta chains follows, all from one sample in a study of shared clonotypes between healthy human individuals. TCRdb keeps only in-frame clones here, not all; method: immunoSEQ multiplex PCR. This table has over a million clones, about 96% appearing once. The sequencing input was naive CD4+ T cells sorted from blood. These receptors all stem from a man younger than 45 in good health. Both conserved end residues are part of each CDR3. D genes are given only for firm matches.

D gene | J gene | CDR3 length | V gene | CDR3 protein | CDR3 DNA
. | TRBJ2-3 | 12 | TRBV5-6 | CASSLVGATQYF | TGTGCCAGCAGCTTAGTGGGAGCCACGCAGTATTTT
. | TRBJ2-1 | 14 | TRBV11-1 | CASSLDSPYNEQFF | TGTGCCAGCAGCTTAGACAGCCCCTACAATGAGCAGTTCTTC
. | TRBJ2-7 | 15 | TRBV18 | CASSPITSRDNEQYF | TGTGCCAGCTCACCCATTACTAGCCGGGATAACGAGCAGTACTTC
. | TRBJ1-3 | 17 | TRBV7-9 | CASSLVLGLYSGNTIYF | TGTGCCAGCAGCTTAGTTCTGGGGCTGTATTCTGGAAACACCATATATTTT
TRBD1 | TRBJ2-7 | 14 | TRBV10-3 | CAISVGTGFYEQYF | TGTGCCATCAGTGTGGGGACAGGGTTTTACGAGCAGTACTTC
. | TRBJ2-1 | 14 | TRBV11-2 | CASSDRDLEHEQFF | TGTGCCAGCAGCGACCGGGACTTGGAGCATGAGCAGTTCTTC
. | TRBJ2-7 | 15 | TRBV5-1 | CASSLAGDANYEQYF | TGCGCCAGCAGCTTGGCGGGAGACGCGAATTACGAGCAGTACTTC
TRBD1 | TRBJ1-1 | 16 | TRBV7-9 | CASSLDRGPMNTEAFF | TGTGCCAGCAGCTTAGACAGGGGGCCTATGAACACTGAAGCTTTCTTT
. | TRBJ1-2 | 14 | TRBV18 | CASSPPLRNYGYTF | TGTGCCAGCTCACCACCTCTACGGAACTATGGCTACACCTTC
TRBD1 | TRBJ1-2 | 18 | TRBV2 | CASSAVRDSQKDNYGYTF | TGTGCCAGCAGTGCAGTACGGGACAGCCAGAAAGATAACTATGGCTACACCTTC
TRBD2 | TRBJ2-3 | 14 | TRBV11-2 | CASSGLAVRDTQYF | TGTGCCAGCAGCGGACTAGCAGTTCGGGATACGCAGTATTTT
. | TRBJ2-3 | 14 | TRBV7-2 | CASSLERGPDTQYF | TGTGCCAGCAGCTTGGAGAGGGGTCCAGATACGCAGTATTTT
TRBD1 | TRBJ2-7 | 14 | TRBV19 | CASSRIGGPYEQYF | TGTGCCAGTAGTAGGATAGGGGGCCCCTACGAGCAGTACTTC
. | TRBJ1-5 | 14 | TRBV6-5 | CASSYSRTGQPQHF | TGTGCCAGCAGTTACTCAAGGACTGGGCAGCCCCAGCATTTT
. | TRBJ1-1 | 15 | TRBV5-6 | CASSRWGGMNTEAFF | TGTGCCAGCAGCCGCTGGGGGGGAATGAACACTGAAGCTTTCTTT
. | TRBJ2-7 | 14 | TRBV11-2 | CASNPTGVGYEQYF | TGTGCCAGCAACCCCACAGGAGTTGGCTACGAGCAGTACTTC
. | TRBJ1-2 | 16 | TRBV5-4 | CASSLAHGSINYGYTF | TGTGCCAGCAGCTTGGCCCACGGATCTATAAACTATGGCTACACCTTC